The 27 T cell receptor beta chains below come from one sample, sequenced in a study of shared clonotypes between healthy human individuals (dated by TCRdb to the early 2020s). Libraries were built with the immunoSEQ multiplex PCR assay. The source is immuneACCESS, and TCRdb retained only in-frame sequences with V and J called. Part of the clones is not carried over; for the studies checked, unresolved V genes explain less than half of this, and the remainder is unexplained. The sample data list about 980,000 clones, and about 80% of these were observed just once. The leading ten clones occupy over 1.3% of the sample. The specimen was memory CD4+ T cells sorted from blood. This sample's cell subset or site label indicates: CD45RA-negative fraction. The receptors derive from a man in his late teens or twenties in good health.

Worth noting for this clone: Other DNA sequences from this sample encode an identical CDR3 as well. The CDR3 sequence: CASSRDRVYGYTF. CDR3 coding DNA: TGTGCCAGCAGCCGGGACAGGGTATATGGCTACACCTTC. This chain uses TRBV7-2 with TRBJ1-2; 9 bases are shared with TRBD1. Germline V gives CDR1 SGHTA, CDR2 FQGNSA. The V segment lost 5 bases and the J segment 5 bases; nucleotides outside the gene matches: 3. CDR3 size: 13 residues.

V is TRBV9 and J is TRBJ1-2; 9 bases match TRBD1. The germline V gene encodes CDR1 SGDLS and CDR2 YYNGEE. The length of the CDR3 is 14 residues. The V and J ends lost 3 bases and 7 bases, in that order; junction bases with no gene match: 7. The CDR3 protein is CASSALQGARGYTF. The CDR3 region has the DNA TGTGCCAGCAGCGCACTACAGGGGGCTCGTGGCTACACCTTC.

This clone was counted a single time. V gene TRBV28 combines with J gene TRBJ1-5, with D tentatively TRBD1 (6 bases). The V gene's germline CDR1 is MDHEN and CDR2 SYDVKM. The CDR3 has 16 amino acids. Trimming took off 3 bases at V and 6 bases at J, with 18 bases between the two ends. DNA for the CDR3: TGTGCCAGCAGTTTGGGGGCCCGTCGGGGTGTTCAGCCCCAGCATTTT. It codes for CASSLGARRGVQPQHF. Full variable domain (outside the CDR3, taken from reference TRBV28 and TRBJ1-5): DVKVTQSSRYLVKRTGEKVFLECVQDMDHENMFWYRQDPGLGLRLIYFSYDVKMKEKGDIPEGYSVSREKKERFSLILESASTNQTSMYLCASSLGARRGVQPQHFGDGTRLSIL.

This chain connects TRBV19 to TRBJ2-7; 12 positions agree with TRBD2. Looked up from germline, CDR1 is LNHDA and CDR2 is SQIVND (reference sequence). V gave up 6 bases and J gave up 4 bases; unmatched junction bases: 10. The CDR3 spans 16 residues. The CDR3 region is CASRETSGRGEYEQYF. The CDR3, as DNA: TGTGCCAGTAGGGAGACTAGCGGGAGAGGAGAGTACGAGCAGTACTTC.

This chain links TRBV18 with TRBJ2-1, with 10 bases identical to TRBD2. With V trimmed by 5 bases and J by 6 bases, 13 bases remained unmatched. This CDR3 spans 17 amino acids. Germline V gene sequence: CDR1 KGHSH, CDR2 LQKENI. CDR3 sequence: CASSSSLLAGNSNEQFF. In DNA, the CDR3 is TGTGCCAGCTCATCTTCTTTACTAGCGGGAAACTCCAATGAGCAGTTCTTC.

This sequence joins TRBV7-9 and TRBJ2-7, with 8 bases fitting TRBD1. CDR3 length: 13 residues. Germline CDR1 SEHNR, CDR2 FQNEAQ (reference sequence). Unmatched junction bases numbered 6, after V lost 5 bases and J lost 6 bases. In nucleotides, the CDR3 is TGTGCCAGCAGCCCGCAGGGGGCGGGCGAGCAGTACTTC. Translation gives CASSPQGAGEQYF. The entire variable domain, with the rest obtained from reference TRBV7-9 and TRBJ2-7, is as follows: DTGVSQNPRHKITKRGQNVTFRCDPISEHNRLYWYRQTLGQGPEFLTYFQNEAQLEKSRLLSDRFSAERPKGSFSTLEIQRTEQGDSAMYLCASSPQGAGEQYFGPGTRLTVT.

The rearrangement joins TRBV13 to TRBJ2-3; 12 bases line up with TRBD2. The CDR3 runs 15 residues. Germline-derived CDR1 and CDR2 are PRHDT and FYEKMQ (reference sequence). V was clipped by 5 bases and J by 6 bases; unmatched bases: 6. The CDR3 is CASSIRLAGVDTQYF. The DNA for the CDR3 is TGTGCCAGCAGCATAAGACTAGCGGGGGTGGATACGCAGTATTTT.

The chain couples TRBV5-5 to TRBJ2-7; TRBD2 might be the D (6 bases). CDR3 length: 15 amino acids. CDR1 and CDR2 (germline): SGHKS, YYEKEE (reference sequence). Trimming took off 1 base at V and 0 bases at J, with 11 bases between the two ends. The CDR3, as DNA: TGTGCCAGCAGCTTGTTGTCGGGAGTCTCCTACGAGCAGTACTTC. Translation gives CASSLLSGVSYEQYF. Full variable domain (remainder filled in from reference TRBV5-5 and TRBJ2-7): DAGVTQSPTHLIKTRGQQVTLRCSPISGHKSVSWYQQVLGQGPQFIFQYYEKEERGRGNFPDRFSARQFPNYSSELNVNALLLGDSALYLCASSLLSGVSYEQYFGPGTRLTVT.

This chain connects TRBV11-2 to TRBJ2-2, with D unclear. Trimming took off 0 bases at V and 5 bases at J, with 7 bases between the two ends. CDR1 is SGHAT, CDR2 FQNNGV, per germline. The length of the CDR3 is 14 residues. The CDR3 loop is CASSLEGLTGELFF. As DNA, the CDR3 is TGTGCCAGCAGCTTAGAGGGGTTAACCGGGGAGCTGTTTTTT.

Concerning this clone itself: Other DNA sequences of this sample code for an identical CDR3. This chain links TRBV5-1 with TRBJ2-3; D tentatively reads TRBD1 or TRBD2 (5 bases each). The CDR3 covers 13 residues. V lost 3 bases, J lost 0 bases, and 5 bases lay in between. Germline V gene lookup returns CDR1 SGHRS and CDR2 YFSETQ. The CDR3 reads CASSWGSTDTQYF. The CDR3, as DNA: TGCGCCAGCAGCTGGGGGAGCACAGATACGCAGTATTTT.

The chain uses TRBV7-9 and TRBJ2-1; 10 positions agree with TRBD2. The length of the CDR3 is 15 residues. CDR1 is SEHNR and CDR2 is FQNEAQ in the germline V gene (reference sequence). V trimming: 5 bases; J trimming: 7 bases; junction bases outside the gene matches: 8. The CDR3, as DNA: TGTGCCAGCAGCCGAACTAGCGGGACCGGGAATGAGCAGTTCTTC. Translating it yields CASSRTSGTGNEQFF.

The chain employs TRBV7-2 and TRBJ2-7, with 8 bases that match TRBD1. Germline CDR1 is SGHTA and CDR2 is FQGNSA. V lost 5 bases, J lost 3 bases, and 3 bases stayed unmatched. This CDR3 region has 13 residues. The CDR3 region has the DNA TGTGCCAGCAGCCACGACAGGGGCTACGAGCAGTACTTC. Translating it yields CASSHDRGYEQYF.

Only a few counts were recorded for this clone. V and J are TRBV6-5 and TRBJ2-5; 9 nucleotides match TRBD1. The CDR3 length is 16 residues. The V gene end was trimmed by 0 bases and the J gene end by 4 bases; junction bases not matched to a gene: 6. CDR1 and CDR2 from the germline V gene are MNHEY and SVGAGI. The CDR3 DNA sequence: TGTGCCAGCAGTTACTCAGGGACAGGGTGGGGAGAGACCCAGTACTTC. Amino acid sequence: CASSYSGTGWGETQYF.

This clone was seen just once. The chain employs TRBV15 and TRBJ2-2, with 7 bases fitting TRBD1. The CDR3 is 17 amino acids. The germline V gene encodes CDR1 LNHNV and CDR2 YYDKDF (reference sequence). The trim removed 3 bases at V and 0 bases at J, leaving 7 bases unmatched. In nucleotides, the CDR3 is TGTGCCACCAGCAGCTACACCGGGACAGCGAACACCGGGGAGCTGTTTTTT. Translated, it gives CATSSYTGTANTGELFF.

The CDR3 here is CASSSIWDDSYEQYF. CDR3 bases: TGTGCCAGCAGTTCTATATGGGACGACTCCTACGAGCAGTACTTC. This chain uses TRBV28 with TRBJ2-5; D tentatively reads TRBD1 or TRBD2 (5 bases each). The DNA matches TRBJ2-7 better at its end, which makes the J call doubtful. The CDR3 loop spans 15 amino acids. From germline, CDR1 is MDHEN and CDR2 SYDVKM.

With regard to this clone: Other DNA sequences within the sample encode an identical CDR3. This chain uses TRBV2 with TRBJ1-1; D perhaps matches TRBD1 (5 bases). The CDR3 is 13 amino acids. Trimming cost V 4 bases and J 1 base, with 7 bases left between them. Germline V gene sequence: CDR1 SNHLY, CDR2 FYNNEI. As DNA, the CDR3 is TGTGCCAGCAGTGGTGGGGGGAACACTGAAGCTTTCTTT. Translated: CASSGGGNTEAFF.

This chain joins TRBV6-1 and TRBJ2-3, with a possible D match to TRBD1 (5 bases). The CDR3 is 14 amino acids. Germline lookup yields CDR1 MNHNS and CDR2 SASEGT. Trimming shortened V by 4 bases and J by 6 bases, and 14 bases separated the two germline ends. CDR3 amino acids: CASSGRVRADTQYF. The DNA of the CDR3 is TGTGCCAGCAGTGGTCGGGTCAGGGCCGATACGCAGTATTTT.

This sequence joins TRBV4-1 and TRBJ2-6; D tentatively reads TRBD1 or TRBD2 (5 bases each). Germline V CDR1 and CDR2: MGHRA, YSYEKL. Between the trimmed V and J ends, which lost 0 bases and 2 bases, there was a span of 5 bases. The CDR3 is made up of 15 amino acids. The CDR3 sequence: CASSQEGAGANVLTF. The CDR3 DNA sequence: TGCGCCAGCAGCCAAGAGGGGGCTGGGGCCAACGTCCTGACTTTC.

This chain joins TRBV5-1 and TRBJ1-4, with 9 bases matching TRBD1. This CDR3 contains 16 residues. The ends lost 5 bases at V and 6 bases at J; junction bases unmatched: 11. Germline V gives CDR1 SGHRS, CDR2 YFSETQ. The CDR3 region is CASRISGGTGHEKLFF. The CDR3 region has the DNA TGCGCCAGCAGAATTTCGGGCGGGACAGGGCATGAAAAACTGTTTTTT. The complete variable domain, with remaining parts taken from reference TRBV5-1 and TRBJ1-4, reads KAGVTQTPRYLIKTRGQQVTLSCSPISGHRSVSWYQQTPGQGLQFLFEYFSETQRNKGNFPGRFSGRQFSNSRSEMNVSTLELGDSALYLCASRISGGTGHEKLFFGSGTQLSVL.

The chain links TRBV27 to TRBJ1-2; D remains ambiguous. Trimming stripped 2 bases from V and 6 bases from J, with 25 bases between. Germline V gene sequence: CDR1 MNHEY, CDR2 SMNVEV (reference sequence). The CDR3 has 18 residues. The CDR3 is CASSLRPSRGPIFHGYTF. The DNA for the CDR3 is TGTGCCAGCAGTTTACGGCCCAGTCGCGGGCCAATTTTTCATGGCTACACCTTC.

The chain uses TRBV18 and TRBJ2-7; D call uncertain. The V gene's germline CDR1 is KGHSH and CDR2 LQKENI. V lost 0 bases to trimming and J lost 2 bases, with 8 bases between them. This CDR3 region has 14 residues. As DNA, the CDR3 is TGTGCCAGCTCACCACCGTCCGTGGCCTACGAGCAGTACTTC. Its translation: CASSPPSVAYEQYF.

J is TRBJ1-2 and V is TRBV7-2, with TRBD1 as a possible D gene (5 bases). This CDR3 has 14 residues. Germline V gene data show CDR1 as SGHTA and CDR2 as FQGNSA. V shed 2 bases and J shed 8 bases, with 15 bases lying between them. The CDR3 sequence is CASSLQGGVEGYTF. DNA for the CDR3: TGTGCCAGCAGCTTACAGGGCGGAGTGGAAGGCTACACCTTC. Using reference TRBV7-2 and TRBJ1-2 for the parts outside the CDR3, the full variable domain is GAGVSQSPSNKVTEKGKDVELRCDPISGHTALYWYRQSLGQGLEFLIYFQGNSAPDKSGLPSDRFSAERTGGSVSTLTIQRTQQEDSAVYLCASSLQGGVEGYTFGSGTRLTVV.

The chain combines TRBV2 with TRBJ2-2; D is ambiguous. The V end lost 7 bases, the J end lost 1 base, and 10 bases lay between the germline ends. Germline CDR1 is SNHLY and CDR2 is FYNNEI. CDR3 length: 14 residues. CDR3 loop: CASMAERNTGELFF. The CDR3, as DNA: TGTGCCAGCATGGCGGAGCGGAACACCGGGGAGCTGTTTTTT.

The gene calls are TRBV6-5 and TRBJ2-2; the match to TRBD1 covers 8 bases. Germline V gives CDR1 MNHEY, CDR2 SVGAGI. The V and J ends lost 2 bases and 7 bases, in that order; junction bases with no gene match: 9. The CDR3 sequence is 16 residues long. The CDR3 loop reads CASSYPRGPGLGELFF. The CDR3 DNA sequence: TGTGCCAGCAGTTACCCCAGGGGGCCCGGGCTCGGGGAGCTGTTTTTT.

The chain couples TRBV12-2 to TRBJ2-7; the table's TRBD2 call for D was not verified on the DNA. TRBV12-2 is deemed a pseudogene. The CDR3 runs to 14 residues. CDR3 in amino acids: CASRLKTPKHEQYF. DNA for the CDR3: TGTGCAAGTCGTCTTAAGACTCCTAAGCACGAGCAGTACTTC.

The rearrangement joins TRBV5-4 to TRBJ2-7; no firm D call. CDR1 and CDR2 from the germline V gene are SGHNT and YYREEE (reference sequence). The germline V and J ends were trimmed by 8 bases and 3 bases, with 18 bases remaining between them. This CDR3 contains 14 residues. The CDR3 coding sequence is TGTGCCAGTTCCCCAAAAGACTGGATCTACGAGCAGTACTTC. It is translated as CASSPKDWIYEQYF. Full variable domain (rest looked up from reference TRBV5-4 and TRBJ2-7): ETGVTQSPTHLIKTRGQQVTLRCSSQSGHNTVSWYQQALGQGPQFIFQYYREEENGRGNFPPRFSGLQFPNYSSELNVNALELDDSALYLCASSPKDWIYEQYFGPGTRLTVT.

The rearrangement links TRBV11-3 to TRBJ2-1, with 9 bases lining up with TRBD2. V trimming: 5 bases; J trimming: 0 bases; junction bases outside the gene matches: 5. Germline CDR1 is SGHNT and CDR2 is YENEEA. This CDR3 has 16 amino acids. CDR3 nucleotide sequence: TGTGCCAGCAGCGGCACTAGCGGGTACTCCTACAATGAGCAGTTCTTC. Its protein is CASSGTSGYSYNEQFF. Full variable domain (remainder filled in from reference TRBV11-3 and TRBJ2-1): EAGVVQSPRYKIIEKKQPVAFWCNPISGHNTLYWYLQNLGQGPELLIRYENEEAVDDSQLPKDRFSAERLKGVDSTLKIQPAELGDSAVYLCASSGTSGYSYNEQFFGPGTRLTVL.